A selection of T cell receptor beta chains follows, all from one sample in a study of Ad26.COV2.S vaccination and SARS-CoV-2 variants. Sequencing was performed with immunoSEQ multiplex PCR; in TCRdb, only in-frame clones are kept and a portion is missing. Of 450,000 to 550,000 clones listed, roughly nine tenths are singletons. Specimen: peripheral blood, collected in a trial of Ad26.COV2.S vaccine versus placebo. These receptors originate from a person between 18 and 65 years old who received the Ad26.COV2.S COVID-19 vaccine or a placebo. Both conserved end residues are part of each CDR3. The order of the fields is D gene, V gene, J gene, clone size, CDR3 DNA, CDR3 protein. D genes are given only for firm matches. Some rows have no size entry. The others give once, few or many, or a class for an expanded clone.

NA,TRBV21-1,TRBJ2-3,NA,TGTGCCAGCAGGTTAGAACAAGGCACAGATACGCAGTATTTT,CASRLEQGTDTQYF
NA,TRBV24-1,TRBJ2-1,NA,TGTGCCACCAGTCTTCCCGGGGGCTCCTACAATGAGCAGTTCTTC,CATSLPGGSYNEQFF
NA,TRBV5-1,TRBJ1-2,NA,TGCGCCAGCAGCGCTCTACAGGGACCTAACTATGGCTACACCTTC,CASSALQGPNYGYTF
NA,TRBV6-2/TRBV6-3,TRBJ1-1,few,TGTGCCAGCAGTAAAGCGATCAGGGGAAACGAAGCTTTCTTT,CASSKAIRGNEAFF
NA,TRBV29-1,TRBJ2-3,NA,TGCAGCTCCCTTGGGGAAGATACGCAGTATTTT,CSSLGEDTQYF
TRBD2,TRBV27,TRBJ2-5,NA,TGTGCCAGCAGTTTTACAGCGGGAGTGGAGACCCAGTACTTC,CASSFTAGVETQYF
NA,TRBV12-3/TRBV12-4,TRBJ2-2,NA,TGTGCCAGCAGTTCCCTGGGCACCGGGGAGCTGTTTTTT,CASSSLGTGELFF
NA,TRBV15,TRBJ1-1,NA,TGTGCCACCAGCAGAGGGACGGCGAACACTGAAGCTTTCTTT,CATSRGTANTEAFF
NA,TRBV6-5,TRBJ2-2,NA,TGTGCCAGCAGTTACGCAGGGGTGGCCGGGGAGCTGTTTTTT,CASSYAGVAGELFF
TRBD2,TRBV18,TRBJ2-1,NA,TGTGCCAGCTCACCACCAAGCGGGGGTGCCTACAATGAGCAGTTCTTC,CASSPPSGGAYNEQFF
NA,TRBV28,TRBJ2-2,NA,TGTGCCAGCAGTTCAGAGGCAGGGCACGGGGAGCTGTTTTTT,CASSSEAGHGELFF
TRBD1,TRBV7-2,TRBJ1-4,NA,TGTGCCAGCAGCCTCCGGACAGGGCGGCAGGAAAAACTGTTTTTT,CASSLRTGRQEKLFF
NA,TRBV5-4,TRBJ2-3,once,TGTGCCAGCAGCTTATTTGGGTTGTTGAGGGAGGATACGCAGTATTTT,CASSLFGLLREDTQYF
NA,TRBV19,TRBJ1-2,NA,TGTGCCAGTATGAGGAACTATGGCTACACCTTC,CASMRNYGYTF
NA,TRBV7-2,TRBJ2-3,NA,TGTGCCAGCAGCCGCCGGGACTCGTCGGATACGCAGTATTTT,CASSRRDSSDTQYF
NA,TRBV5-1,TRBJ1-4,NA,TGCGCCAGCACCCGAACTGGTCGGGAGGAAAAACTGTTTTTT,CASTRTGREEKLFF
NA,TRBV7-2,TRBJ2-1,NA,TGTGCCAGCAGCTTAGAACAGGGACCTTACAATGAGCAGTTCTTC,CASSLEQGPYNEQFF
NA,TRBV11-2,TRBJ1-4,NA,TGTGCCAGCAGCTTAGATTGGGGGCAGGCTAATGAAAAACTGTTTTTT,CASSLDWGQANEKLFF
NA,TRBV5-8,TRBJ1-6,NA,TGTGCCAGCAACCCCCAGGGAGGCTCCTATAATTCACCCCTCCACTTT,CASNPQGGSYNSPLHF
NA,TRBV19,TRBJ1-1,NA,TGTGCCAGTAGTAGTGGGAGCATGAACACTGAAGCTTTCTTT,CASSSGSMNTEAFF
TRBD1,TRBV9,TRBJ2-5,NA,TGTGCCAGCAGCTCCTCTACTTTTGGGACAGGGGGAGAGACCCAGTACTTC,CASSSSTFGTGGETQYF
NA,TRBV10-3,TRBJ1-3,NA,TGTGCCATCACCTTTGGACCTGGAAACACCATATATTTT,CAITFGPGNTIYF
NA,TRBV3-1/TRBV3-2,TRBJ2-2,few,TGTGCCAGCAGCCCCCGGGACACCTACACCGGGGAGCTGTTTTTT,CASSPRDTYTGELFF
TRBD1,TRBV5-1,TRBJ2-7,NA,TGCGCCAGCAGCGCGGGCTCCGGGACAGGGTTAGAGCAGTACTTC,CASSAGSGTGLEQYF
NA,TRBV19,TRBJ1-3,NA,TGTGCCAGTAGTATCGGGGTCACTGGAAACACCATATATTTT,CASSIGVTGNTIYF
TRBD1,TRBV6-5,TRBJ1-3,NA,TGTGCCAGCAGTTTGACAGGGGTAATCTCTGGAAACACCATATATTTT,CASSLTGVISGNTIYF
TRBD1,TRBV7-2,TRBJ1-2,NA,TGTGCCAGCAGCTCCGGGACAGGGTTAACCTATGGCTACACCTTC,CASSSGTGLTYGYTF
TRBD1,TRBV29-1,TRBJ1-2,NA,TGCAGCGTTGAAGCGCAGGGGGTAGTGGTTGGCTACACCTTC,CSVEAQGVVVGYTF
NA,TRBV6-6,TRBJ1-4,NA,TGTGCCAGCCGGGCCCGAGGAAAAGTGGAAAAACTGTTTTTT,CASRARGKVEKLFF
NA,TRBV28,TRBJ2-3,NA,TGTGCCAGCAGTTTCTCACAGCCCAGCACAGATACGCAGTATTTT,CASSFSQPSTDTQYF
NA,TRBV6-5,TRBJ1-2,NA,TGTGCCAGCATTCGTGGAGCCTTCTATGGCTACACCTTC,CASIRGAFYGYTF
TRBD1,TRBV7-2,TRBJ2-7,NA,TGTGCCAGCAGCCAGGACAGGCCTTCCTACGAGCAGTACTTC,CASSQDRPSYEQYF
NA,TRBV5-1,TRBJ2-2,once,TGCGCCAGCAGCTTGTTATCGTGGACCGGGGAGCTGTTTTTT,CASSLLSWTGELFF
NA,TRBV7-9,TRBJ2-3,NA,TGTGCCAGCAGCTGGGGAGGCATAGATACGCAGTATTTT,CASSWGGIDTQYF
NA,TRBV5-1,TRBJ2-7,NA,TGCGCCAGCATGGGCAGTCCCTACGAGCAGTACTTC,CASMGSPYEQYF
NA,TRBV6-5,TRBJ1-1,NA,TGTGCCAGCAGTTCCCGCCCCACCGACCAGGAAGCTTTCTTT,CASSSRPTDQEAFF
NA,TRBV5-6,TRBJ2-3,NA,TGTGCCAGCAGCTTGGTTTCCACAGATACGCAGTATTTT,CASSLVSTDTQYF
TRBD2,TRBV7-2,TRBJ2-1,NA,TGTGCCAGCAGTAGAAAGGGACTAGCGGGAGGAAACTACAATGAGCAGTTCTTC,CASSRKGLAGGNYNEQFF
NA,TRBV9,TRBJ2-1,NA,TGTGCCAGCAGCGTACACCCCCGTCTCCTATACAATGAGCAGTTCTTC,CASSVHPRLLYNEQFF
NA,TRBV7-3,TRBJ1-1,NA,TGTGCCAGCAGCTTACAGGGGAGCGACACTGAAGCTTTCTTT,CASSLQGSDTEAFF
NA,TRBV4-2,TRBJ1-6,NA,TGTGCCAGCAGCCAAGATAGGGGGGGGTTTCGGTCACCCCTCCACTTT,CASSQDRGGFRSPLHF
NA,TRBV7-2,TRBJ2-7,NA,TGTGCCAGCAGCTTATTCCGGGGAATGAGGTACGAGCAGTACTTC,CASSLFRGMRYEQYF
TRBD2,TRBV7-2,TRBJ2-7,NA,TGTGCCAGCAGCTTCGGGGGGTCCTACGAGCAGTACTTC,CASSFGGSYEQYF
TRBD2,TRBV10-3,TRBJ2-5,NA,TGTGCCATCAGTGAACTAGCGGGGGGGGCACAAGAGACCCAGTACTTC,CAISELAGGAQETQYF
NA,TRBV28,TRBJ2-2,NA,TGTGCCAGCAGTTTACCACCTTACACCGGGGAGCTGTTTTTT,CASSLPPYTGELFF
TRBD1,TRBV29-1,TRBJ1-4,NA,TGCAGCGTGCGACAGGACAGGGTAGGAGGAAAACTGTTTTTT,CSVRQDRVGGKLFF
TRBD2,TRBV4-3,TRBJ2-7,once,TGCGCCAGCAGCCCCCGGGGGGGACCCTACGAGCAGTACTTC,CASSPRGGPYEQYF
NA,TRBV7-9,TRBJ1-6,NA,TGTGCCAGCAGCCCCCTTTGGGGTCCGCCCCGGCATAATTCACCCCTCCACTTT,CASSPLWGPPRHNSPLHF
NA,TRBV13,TRBJ1-1,NA,TGTGCCAGCAGCCTGGCCCTTTCCAAATTACGGGGGATGAACACTGAAGCTTTCTTT,CASSLALSKLRGMNTEAFF
NA,TRBV10-3,TRBJ1-6,NA,TGTGCCGCCAGAGGGCAGGGGAGTTCACCCCTCCACTTT,CAARGQGSSPLHF